This TCR beta chain was recovered during a study of blood T cells in healthy people across ages. Study-level points and caveats: TCR beta diversity per million T cells fell roughly linearly with age.

The authors ran a second PCR of about 6 to 11 cycles using a sample-barcoded 5' primer and a J-beta primer mix. TCRdb ran MiXCR on the 5' RACE reads and lists one entry per CDR3 protein. The data contain around 870,000 distinct CDR3 sequences, around 30% of them singletons. At least ten counts were recorded for this clonotype. What it binds is unknown. Trimming left V 1 base short and J 2 bases short, with 21 bases between. This CDR3 has 18 residues. Germline assignment: CDR1 SGHTA and CDR2 FQGNSA. The source material was blood. This chain connects TRBV7-2 to TRBJ2-7; D possibly corresponds to TRBD1 (5 bases). The receptor was isolated from a woman of 80 years or more in good health. The CDR3 protein is CASSLESGWGVSTYEQYF. CDR3 coding DNA: TGTGCCAGCAGCTTAGAGAGTGGGTGGGGCGTATCAACCTACGAGCAGTACTTC.